The source of this TCR beta chain is a study of cytomegalovirus exposure and HLA in healthy donors. The PCR ran on 60 Vbeta and 13 Jbeta primers. Profiling relied on immunoSEQ multiplex PCR, and the TCRdb table lists in-frame clones only, not all of them. This sample carries 60,000 to 80,000 clones, 70% to 80% of them seen once, and the ten largest clones take around 3%. With V trimmed by 5 bases and J by 7 bases, 19 bases remained unmatched. The length of the CDR3 is 19 residues. Germline V gene sequence: CDR1 SGHAT, CDR2 FQNNGV. This clone has only a few counts. The rearrangement links TRBV11-2 to TRBJ1-6; 8 bases are a match to TRBD1. This TCR derives from a girl between 10 and 17 years old in good health and CMV-seropositive. What was sequenced was PBMCs. DNA for the CDR3: TGTGCCAGCAGCCAACTCAGGGGGCCGGGAGGTATACGGAATTCACCCCTCCACTTT. Residues: CASSQLRGPGGIRNSPLHF.